These 5 T cell receptor beta chains share one sample of origin, sequenced in a study of cytomegalovirus exposure and HLA in healthy donors. The PCR employed 60 Vbeta primers together with 13 Jbeta primers. Clones were sequenced by immunoSEQ multiplex PCR, and TCRdb holds only the in-frame ones, with some missing. The sample shows 150,000 or so clones, and 2.2% sits with its ten largest clones. The sequencing input was PBMCs. All receptors derive from a woman aged 18-30 years in good health and CMV-seronegative.

This chain connects TRBV7-9 to TRBJ1-1; D may be TRBD1 (5 bases). The germline V and J ends were trimmed by 5 bases and 1 base, with 14 bases remaining between them. The germline CDR1 and CDR2 sequences are SEHNR and FQNEAQ (reference sequence). This CDR3 is built from 15 residues. CDR3 nucleotide sequence: TGTGCCAGCAGCCCCCTCGCGGGGGGGAACACTGAAGCTTTCTTT. It is translated as CASSPLAGGNTEAFF. The variable domain in full, with the rest retrieved from reference TRBV7-9 and TRBJ1-1, is DTGVSQNPRHKITKRGQNVTFRCDPISEHNRLYWYRQTLGQGPEFLTYFQNEAQLEKSRLLSDRFSAERPKGSFSTLEIQRTEQGDSAMYLCASSPLAGGNTEAFFGQGTRLTVV.

V is TRBV12-5 and J is TRBJ2-2; the D gene is possibly TRBD1 (6 bases). Trimming cost V 5 bases and J 5 bases, with 9 bases left between them. The CDR3 runs to 13 residues. CDR1 is LGHNT and CDR2 is FRNRAP in the germline V gene. CDR3: CASGRDTTGELFF. CDR3 bases: TGTGCTAGTGGTAGGGACACTACCGGGGAGCTGTTTTTT.

This chain joins TRBV30 and TRBJ1-6; 10 nucleotides align to TRBD1. The V segment lost 1 base and the J segment 4 bases; nucleotides outside the gene matches: 4. Germline values: CDR1 GTSNPN, CDR2 SVGIG (reference sequence). This CDR3 spans 16 amino acids. CDR3 residues: CAWSGTGGFYNSPLHF. The CDR3 bases are TGTGCCTGGAGTGGGACAGGGGGATTTTATAATTCACCCCTCCACTTT.

The chain uses TRBV28 and TRBJ1-1; TRBD1 matches 12 bases. V shed 10 bases and J 0 bases; nucleotides not matched to a gene: 12. This CDR3 region has 17 residues. Per the germline V gene, CDR1 is MDHEN and CDR2 is SYDVKM. Written as DNA, the CDR3 is TGTGCCATCAGAATCCGGGACAGGGGGCGCCTGAACACTGAAGCTTTCTTT. Residues: CAIRIRDRGRLNTEAFF.

V gene TRBV19 combines with J gene TRBJ2-7; D ambiguous. The V end lost 1 base, the J end lost 4 bases, and 11 bases lay between the germline ends. Germline V CDR1 and CDR2: LNHDA, SQIVND (reference sequence). CDR3 size: 14 residues. Here the CDR3 reads CASSIAFRGYEQYF. The CDR3 coding sequence is TGTGCCAGTAGTATAGCCTTTCGAGGATACGAGCAGTACTTC.